This TCR beta chain derives from a study of vaccination effects on CD4 cells after COVID-19. Antigen-specific CD4+ T cells were expanded with viral peptide pools in the ViraFEST assay before sequencing. After roughly 11 days in culture, the CD4+ T cells were isolated. Prior SARS-CoV-2 infection was absent in the vaccine recipients, as shown by negative nucleocapsid antibodies. Trimming cost V 1 base and J 7 bases, with 8 bases left between them. The CDR3 contains 13 residues. Germline V gene data show CDR1 as SGHAT and CDR2 as FQDESV (reference sequence). This clone came up a few times. The antigen remains unidentified. Assay used: immunoSEQ multiplex PCR; TCRdb lists only in-frame clones, some missing. Among roughly 63,000 clones listed, 80% were seen once.

The sequence came from a human donor who received a COVID-19 vaccine. This specimen was CD4+ T cells from PBMCs cultured with SARS-CoV-2 spike peptides, taken before COVID-19 vaccination. The V gene is TRBV11-1, the J gene TRBJ2-1; tentative D call: TRBD1 (5 bases). The CDR3 sequence: CASSLGDRNEQFF. DNA of the CDR3: TGTGCCAGCAGCTTAGGCGACAGAAATGAGCAGTTCTTC.